The entry that follows covers one T cell receptor (beta chain) sequence. Which antigen it targets is not known. Per-base qualities were not stored, and no clone one base away is much larger. The receptor library was made with PCR. At the Johns Hopkins FTIC core, DNA from the cultured CD4+ T cells underwent TCR sequencing with the Oncomine TCR Beta short-read assay. The QIAamp micro DNA kit was used to extract genomic DNA from the cultured CD4+ T cells. The Oncomine TCR Beta libraries from cultured CD4+ T cells were pooled using unique dual indexes and then sequenced on an Illumina iSeq 100. On the study's bioinformatics: Non-productive sequences were filtered out, and CDR3s that did not start with C, did not end with F or W, or were shorter than 7 amino acids were discarded. The MANAFEST web application identified antigen-specific clonotypes by comparing peptide-stimulated wells against reference wells and other culture wells. Positive clones required FDR below 0.05, an odds ratio above 5, and productive frequency above 0.1% in at least two of three replicate wells. Clonotypes that were significantly expanded in both SARS-CoV-2 spike wells and at least one common cold coronavirus spike condition were defined as cross-reactive. Levenshtein distances (stringdist) and unrooted phylogenetic trees (ape) in R version 3.6.1 were used to assess CDR3 homology. TCRdb reprocessed the public reads (quality trimming at Q25 with fastp, clone calling with MiXCR) and kept in-frame beta chains. Rows matching on CDR3 protein sequence are summarized as one entry with the most common DNA and genes. TCRdb, not the authors, supplied the V and J calls. The sample table lists about 4,400 distinct CDR3 sequences, less than 50% of them with a count of one. The ten largest clones capture roughly 20% of the sample.

The sample comes from a study of vaccination and CD4 T cells after COVID-19 (dated by TCRdb to the early 2020s). Regarding the study in general: Convalescent patients had a positive SARS-CoV-2 result on nasal swab PCR, and of these patients, fewer than ten had mild disease and one had severe disease. In the convalescent cohort there were six males and four females, among whom were two Hispanic individuals, seven Caucasians, two Asians and one multiracial person. Participants received two doses of either the Pfizer-BioNTech BNT162b2 vaccine (n=8) or the Moderna mRNA-1273 vaccine (n=2). Post-COVID blood samples were collected from convalescent patients a median of around 100 days after diagnosis, with a range of about 35 to 170 days. Post-vaccine blood samples were taken a median of roughly 72 days after the second vaccine dose, with a range of about 13 to 241 days. The cultures were stimulated with overlapping spike peptide pools from SARS-CoV-2 and from the common cold coronaviruses HCoV-NL63, HCoV-OC43 and HCoV-229E. Control cultures received a CEFX viral epitope pool as the positive control, an HIV-1 Nef peptide pool as the negative control, or no peptide. In 10 COVID-19 convalescent patients and a handful of infection-naive healthy vaccine recipients, the spike-specific CD4+ TCR repertoire before mRNA vaccination was compared with the repertoire after mRNA vaccination. Here is what the overall study found, with its caveats: Nearly all vaccine-specific clones in convalescent patients (304 of 307) were mono-reactive for SARS-CoV-2 spike rather than cross-reactive with common cold coronaviruses. The median count of SARS-CoV-2-reactive clonotypes went up from around 20 after infection to around 38 after vaccination, although the change was not significant. In convalescent patients, a median around 90% of post-vaccine SARS-CoV-2-reactive clones were detected only after vaccination, suggesting vaccine-specific priming. The number of convalescent patients in the study was relatively small, and the study did not examine early timepoints following natural infection.

V is cut by 0 bases and J by 3 bases, and the space between the germline ends is 8 bases. Per the germline V gene, KGHSH is the CDR1 and LQKENI is the CDR2. The CDR3, cysteine through phenylalanine, is 14 amino acids long. Just CDR3 DNA is preserved here, 42 bases in frame from base 1. Per the publication, the treatment or condition label means: approximately 9-day PBMC culture with coronavirus spike peptide pools or control peptides (ViraFEST assay). The ViraFEST assay was used in the study, in which antigen-specific T cells were expanded with peptide pools and expanded clonotypes were subsequently identified by TCR sequencing. Positive SARS-CoV-2 PCR tests in the convalescent patients dated from March to December 2020, before Alpha, Beta and Delta variants emerged in the United States. Fewer than 2.5 million PBMCs per well were cultured in IMDM with roughly 5% human AB serum and roughly 9.3 IU/ml IL-2, plus 10 ug/ml peptide pools. On days 3 and 7, half of the culture medium was replaced with fresh IL-2-containing medium. CD4+ T cells were isolated after around ten days of culture through negative selection using the EasySep CD4+ T cell isolation kit. PBMCs were separated from whole blood using Ficoll-Paque Plus gradient centrifugation and then either used fresh or cryopreserved at -140C. Culture conditions were generally each tested in triplicate wells.

The specimen was CD4+ T cells from blood, cultured in vitro. The origin of this receptor is a human donor who had recovered from COVID-19. This chain is built from TRBV18 and TRBJ2-5; the D gene remains uncertain. The bases are TGTGCCAGCTCACCACCGTCCAAAGAAGAGACCCAGTACTTC. Translated, this is CASSPPSKEETQYF.